Listed here is a single T cell receptor beta chain. This specimen comes from a study of blood T cell repertoires in COVID-19. The CDR3 is 16 residues long. The V gene lost 8 bases and the J gene lost 0 bases, with 17 bases spanning the gap. The germline V gene has CDR1 MNHNY and CDR2 SVGAGI (reference sequence). Per the study methods: Cell counts per sample came from amplifying reference gene primers. Assay used: immunoSEQ multiplex PCR; TCRdb lists only in-frame clones, some missing. The V and J calls and the clone size are those of that table, but D and trimming were determined from the DNA. Of 250,000 or so clones detected, about nine tenths appear once; the ten largest clones hold roughly 6%.

The sample taken for sequencing was peripheral blood. The gene calls are TRBV6-6 and TRBJ2-1; perhaps TRBD2 as D (6 bases). The TCR was taken from a woman in her 30s with COVID-19, enrolled during active disease. The CDR3 spells CASAWEDLSSYNEQFF. DNA for the CDR3: TGTGCCAGCGCATGGGAGGACCTCAGCTCCTACAATGAGCAGTTCTTC.